These 14 T cell receptor beta chains originate from one sample sequenced in a study of CD8+CD57+ T cells in acquired aplastic anemia. The template for TCR beta VDJ and CDR3 sequence profiling was genomic DNA. In TCRdb, the reads were re-called with MiXCR into one record per CDR3 protein. Among approximately 260,000 distinct CDR3 sequences, 82% were seen once, and the ten largest hold roughly 42%. Patients who underwent sequencing had shown CD8+CD57+ cell expansion by flow cytometry. The sample comprised sorted CD4+, CD8+, or CD8+CD57+ T cells (not recorded which) from PBMCs. The receptors derive from a human donor with aplastic anemia.

This clonotype was picked up one time. Because the CDR3 is missing its conserved closing phenylalanine or tryptophan, this is likely a read error. The DNA is omitted, as the CDR3 cannot be located on it reliably, and the CDR3 follows TCRdb's listing. This sequence joins TRBV7-4 and TRBJ2-4; the table's TRBD1 call for D was not verified on the DNA. Inclusive of both ends, the CDR3 amounts to 12 amino acids. The germline V gene encodes CDR1 SGHVT and CDR2 SQSDAQ. The CDR3 sequence is CASSSDGDNSYP.

A single count supports this clonotype. This rearrangement joins TRBV9 to TRBJ1-1; the match to TRBD1 covers 9 bases. The CDR3 contains 15 residues. From germline, CDR1 is SGDLS and CDR2 YYNGEE. V shed 2 bases, J shed 3 bases, and the junction held 5 bases outside the gene matches. The CDR3 loop is CASSVTGQGDTEAFF. CDR3 nucleotide sequence: TGTGCCAGCAGCGTCACGGGACAGGGAGACACTGAAGCTTTCTTT.

V usage is TRBV7-9 and J usage is TRBJ2-1; TRBD2 aligns across 8 bases. Germline V gives CDR1 SEHNR, CDR2 FQNEAQ (reference sequence). V dropped 5 bases and J dropped 13; count of bases not matched to a gene: 16. The CDR3 spans 15 residues. CDR3 sequence: CASSVETGGGNDQFF. The CDR3 nucleotides are TGTGCCAGCAGCGTCGAGACAGGCGGGGGGAACGATCAGTTCTTC.

The chain links TRBV9 to TRBJ2-6; 7 positions agree with TRBD2. The CDR3 length is 17 residues. The junction had 15 bases not matched to a gene; V was cut back by 4 bases and J by 8 bases. CDR1 SGDLS and CDR2 YYNGEE come from the germline V gene. This chain's CDR3 is CASSLGRVRSDTNVLTF. The CDR3 bases are TGTGCCAGCAGCCTAGGGAGGGTCCGCTCTGATACCAACGTCCTGACTTTC.

As regards this clonotype: The conserved closing phenylalanine or tryptophan is absent in this CDR3, likely reflecting a read error. The DNA is omitted, as the CDR3 cannot be located on it reliably, and the CDR3 follows TCRdb's listing. The chain is built from TRBV2 and TRBJ2-5. The CDR3 extends over 15 residues, inclusive of both ends. From germline, CDR1 is SNHLY and CDR2 FYNNEI. CDR3 loop: CASSDAGSNQPQHFG.

The chain is built from TRBV7-9 and TRBJ2-7, with 9 bases that match TRBD1. CDR1 is SEHNR, CDR2 FQNEAQ, per germline (reference sequence). J was trimmed by 6 bases and V by 11 bases; bases with no gene match: 5. CDR3 length: 11 residues. Here the CDR3 reads CAGQGFVEQYF. The CDR3 DNA sequence: TGTGCCGGACAGGGGTTCGTCGAGCAGTACTTC.

This chain connects TRBV7-9 to TRBJ2-3; a weak D match, TRBD1 (6 bases). This CDR3 contains 15 residues. V gave up 0 bases and J gave up 4 bases, with 11 bases separating them. In germline, CDR1 is SEHNR, CDR2 FQNEAQ (reference sequence). The CDR3 nucleotides read TGTGCCAGCAGCTTAGCGTCGGCAGGGGCAGATACGCAGTATTTT. Its translation: CASSLASAGADTQYF.

This clonotype was seen repeatedly, ten times or more. The CDR3 DNA follows: TGTGCCAGCAGTTATGGGGGAACGAACACTGAAGCTTTCTTT. Amino acid sequence: CASSYGGTNTEAFF. The V and J genes are TRBV6-2 or TRBV6-3 and TRBJ1-1; a weak D match, TRBD1 (5 bases). The germline V gene encodes CDR1 MNHEY and CDR2 SVGEGT. V lost 3 bases to trimming and J lost 1 base, with 9 bases between them. The CDR3 covers 14 residues.

The rearrangement joins TRBV29-1 to TRBJ2-5; 8 bases fit TRBD1. The CDR3 runs 13 residues. Germline V lookup: CDR1 SQVTM, CDR2 ANQGSEA. The J segment lost 4 bases and the V segment lost 3 bases, leaving 4 bases of the junction unmatched. The CDR3 DNA follows: TGCAGCGTTGACGGGACAGGTTTAGAGACCCAGTACTTC. Translating it yields CSVDGTGLETQYF. The whole variable domain, remainder taken from reference TRBV29-1 and TRBJ2-5, is SAVISQKPSRDICQRGTSLTIQCQVDSQVTMMFWYRQQPGQSLTLIATANQGSEATYESGFVIDKFPISRPNLTFSTLTVSNMSPEDSSIYLCSVDGTGLETQYFGPGTRLLVL.

This chain's CDR3 is CATSGRGLAKEQYF. CDR3 sequence (DNA): TGTGCCACCAGCGGCCGGGGCCTAGCTAAGGAGCAGTACTTC. The chain is built from TRBV2 and TRBJ2-7; perhaps D is TRBD1 or TRBD2 (5 bases each). CDR3 size: 14 residues. The germline CDR1 and CDR2 sequences are SNHLY and FYNNEI. With 10 bases removed from V and 7 bases from J, the gap between germline ends came to 23 bases.

V usage is TRBV5-5 and J usage is TRBJ2-3; D gene uncertain. The CDR3 runs to 13 residues. V lost 4 bases to trimming and J lost 4 bases, with 10 bases between them. Germline lookup yields CDR1 SGHKS and CDR2 YYEKEE (reference sequence). The CDR3, as DNA: TGTGCCAGCAGCGACGAGAGACCAGATACGCAGTATTTT. Translation: CASSDERPDTQYF.

This clonotype was counted only a few times. The chain joins TRBV6-1 to TRBJ1-6; D unresolved. The CDR3 runs to 13 residues. The V end was cut by 5 bases, the J end by 7 bases, with 9 bases between. Germline V gene data show CDR1 as MNHNS and CDR2 as SASEGT. CDR3 loop: CASSPEPNSPLHF. The CDR3 DNA follows: TGTGCCAGCAGTCCAGAGCCCAATTCACCCCTCCACTTT.

This clonotype was picked up a small number of times. A read error may account for a junction end that differs from germline. The chain joins TRBV12-3 or TRBV12-4 to TRBJ2-5; D gene ambiguous. The CDR3 loop spans 14 amino acids. Written as DNA, the CDR3 is TGTGCCACCAGTCCAGGCAGCGAGCAAGAGACCCAGTACTTC. Translating it yields CATSPGSEQETQYF.

V usage is TRBV7-8 and J usage is TRBJ2-7; no definite D call. Germline V CDR1 and CDR2: SGHVS, FQNEAQ. Trimming took 3 bases from V and 1 from J, leaving 22 bases between them. The CDR3 is 18 amino acids. In nucleotides, the CDR3 is TGTGCCAGCAGCTTTCAGCCAGGCCCCGATACGCAGTCCTACGAGCAGTACGTC. This gives the protein CASSFQPGPDTQSYEQYV.